Below, 28 T cell receptor beta chains from the same sample are listed, as sequenced in a study of resident and recirculating memory T cells in vitiligo. The method was immunoSEQ multiplex PCR; TCRdb's version includes in-frame clones alone and lacks a portion of them. This repertoire shows about 76,000 clones, about 91% found once; its top ten account for 5%. Sequences were obtained from blood. The origin of the receptors is a male donor with vitiligo.

The chain combines TRBV28 with TRBJ2-7, with 11 positions matching TRBD2. Per germline, CDR1 MDHEN and CDR2 SYDVKM. After removal of 5 bases from V and 5 bases from J, the junction contained 11 bases not matched to a gene. The CDR3 has 16 residues. The DNA for the CDR3 is TGTGCCAGCAGTATTCCCCTTAGCGGGGGGGGCCACGAGCAGTACTTC. Translating it yields CASSIPLSGGGHEQYF.

The CDR3 is CASSPRSGTYNEQFF. The CDR3 bases are TGTGCCAGCAGCCCCCGCAGCGGGACCTACAATGAGCAGTTCTTC. The chain carries TRBV13 and TRBJ2-1; 7 bases are a match to TRBD2. CDR3 length: 15 residues. Trimming at V came to 5 bases and at J to 2 bases, leaving 6 bases not matched to a gene. Per germline, CDR1 PRHDT and CDR2 FYEKMQ (reference sequence).

V and J are TRBV28 and TRBJ1-5; D might be TRBD1 (5 bases). Trimming shortened V by 8 bases and J by 10 bases, and 24 bases separated the two germline ends. Germline-derived CDR1 and CDR2 are MDHEN and SYDVKM. The CDR3 loop spans 15 amino acids. In nucleotides, the CDR3 is TGTGCCAGCGGTGAACCGCAGGGTAAGGGATTCCCCCAGCATTTT. Translated: CASGEPQGKGFPQHF. Drawing the rest from reference TRBV28 and TRBJ1-5, the complete variable domain is DVKVTQSSRYLVKRTGEKVFLECVQDMDHENMFWYRQDPGLGLRLIYFSYDVKMKEKGDIPEGYSVSREKKERFSLILESASTNQTSMYLCASGEPQGKGFPQHFGDGTRLSIL.

The chain has TRBV6-6 and TRBJ2-3, with a tentative D call TRBD1 (5 bases). Between the trimmed V and J ends, which lost 4 bases and 2 bases, there was a span of 7 bases. This CDR3 comprises 13 residues. In germline, CDR1 is MNHNY, CDR2 SVGAGI (reference sequence). The CDR3 spells CASSWGTTDTQYF. The CDR3 DNA is TGTGCCAGCAGTTGGGGCACCACAGATACGCAGTATTTT.

The chain uses TRBV5-1 and TRBJ2-1; TRBD1 matches 7 bases. V shed 2 bases, J shed 6 bases, and the junction held 5 bases outside the gene matches. The germline V gene has CDR1 SGHRS and CDR2 YFSETQ. The CDR3 has 14 residues. The DNA for the CDR3 is TGCGCCAGCAGCTTACAGGGGTTGGGCAATGAGCAGTTCTTC. This gives the protein CASSLQGLGNEQFF. Full variable domain (outside the CDR3, taken from reference TRBV5-1 and TRBJ2-1): KAGVTQTPRYLIKTRGQQVTLSCSPISGHRSVSWYQQTPGQGLQFLFEYFSETQRNKGNFPGRFSGRQFSNSRSEMNVSTLELGDSALYLCASSLQGLGNEQFFGPGTRLTVL.

This chain links TRBV7-2 with TRBJ2-7, with D perhaps TRBD2 (5 bases). Trimming removed 2 bases at V and 5 bases at J, with 13 bases between. Germline loops: CDR1 SGHTA, CDR2 FQGNSA. The CDR3 contains 14 residues. The CDR3 DNA follows: TGTGCCAGCAGCTTATACTCGGGATTGGACGAGCAGTACTTC. It is translated as CASSLYSGLDEQYF.

The chain links TRBV30 to TRBJ2-7, with TRBD2 identical over 7 bases. Losses at the gene ends were 5 bases for V and 2 bases for J; bases not matched to a gene: 3. Germline CDR1 reads GTSNPN; CDR2 reads SVGIG (reference sequence). The CDR3 runs to 12 residues. The CDR3 region is CAWGGVTYEQYF. CDR3 DNA: TGTGCCTGGGGGGGGGTTACCTACGAGCAGTACTTC.

CDR3 DNA sequence: TGTGCCAGCACCCTGGGAGCGAACACCGGGGAGCTGTTTTTT. Protein product: CASTLGANTGELFF. The chain recombines TRBV28 with TRBJ2-2; maybe TRBD2 (5 bases). This CDR3 spans 14 amino acids. The V gene lost 7 bases and the J gene lost 0 bases, with 9 bases spanning the gap. The germline V gene encodes CDR1 MDHEN and CDR2 SYDVKM.

J is TRBJ1-1 and V is TRBV4-3; TRBD1 might be the D (6 bases). CDR1 and CDR2 from the germline V gene are LGHNA and YSLEER. This CDR3 is built from 18 residues. The germline V and J ends were trimmed by 1 base and 4 bases, with 22 bases remaining between them. The CDR3 DNA sequence: TGCGCCAGCAGCCAAGGGTGGGGGACATTAGAGGATGGCACTGAAGCTTTCTTT. This translates into CASSQGWGTLEDGTEAFF.

The genes are TRBV20-1 and TRBJ2-7; no clear D. CDR1 is DFQATT, CDR2 SNEGSKA, per germline (reference sequence). CDR3 length: 10 amino acids. V was shortened by 4 bases and J by 8 bases, with 9 bases between the two germline ends. CDR3 DNA: TGCAGTGCTACCTTACAGCAGCAGTACTTC. It specifies CSATLQQQYF.

The rearrangement uses TRBV28 and TRBJ1-5; TRBD1 matches at 7 bases. The germline V gene encodes CDR1 MDHEN and CDR2 SYDVKM. This CDR3 region has 16 residues. V shed 4 bases and J 0 bases; nucleotides not matched to a gene: 6. The CDR3 nucleotides read TGTGCCAGCAGTTCAGGGGGGCCCTATAGCAATCAGCCCCAGCATTTT. Its translation: CASSSGGPYSNQPQHF.

This chain links TRBV7-2 with TRBJ2-5, with D possibly being TRBD2 (6 bases). This CDR3 spans 15 amino acids. V lost 4 bases and J lost 9, with 21 bases in between. The germline V gene has CDR1 SGHTA and CDR2 FQGNSA. CDR3 loop: CASSWTGDPLLAQYF. The DNA of the CDR3 is TGTGCCAGCAGCTGGACGGGGGACCCTTTATTGGCCCAGTACTTC.

V gene TRBV9 combines with J gene TRBJ2-3; 8 bases are shared with TRBD2. Trimming took 3 bases from V and 0 from J; bases not matched to a gene: 3. This CDR3 has 15 amino acids. Germline loops: CDR1 SGDLS, CDR2 YYNGEE. Written as DNA, the CDR3 is TGTGCCAGCAGCGGTACTAGCGGAAGCACAGATACGCAGTATTTT. Amino acids: CASSGTSGSTDTQYF.

The chain carries TRBV13 and TRBJ1-1; D gene uncertain. CDR3 length: 17 amino acids. Germline CDR1 PRHDT, CDR2 FYEKMQ (reference sequence). Trimming stripped 4 bases from V and 0 bases from J, with 18 bases between. The CDR3 sequence: CASSSIQKPGLNTEAFF. Written as DNA, the CDR3 is TGTGCCAGCAGCTCGATTCAAAAACCGGGGTTGAACACTGAAGCTTTCTTT.

The V call is TRBV27, the J call TRBJ2-1; D unclear. CDR3 length: 16 amino acids. Germline CDR1 MNHEY, CDR2 SMNVEV (reference sequence). V lost 5 bases to trimming and J lost 6 bases, with 20 bases between them. CDR3 protein: CASSPTPRRIRNEQFF. CDR3 DNA: TGTGCCAGCAGTCCTACCCCACGCAGGATACGCAATGAGCAGTTCTTC.

This clone appeared a single time. The V call is TRBV9, the J call TRBJ2-1; the match to TRBD2 covers 7 bases. Germline CDR1 SGDLS, CDR2 YYNGEE. The CDR3 is 16 amino acids. The V and J ends lost 0 bases and 7 bases, in that order; junction bases with no gene match: 10. CDR3 protein: CASSVVGGGVVNEQFF. CDR3 sequence (DNA): TGTGCCAGCAGCGTAGTGGGGGGAGGGGTTGTGAATGAGCAGTTCTTC.

The rearrangement uses TRBV7-9 and TRBJ2-1; TRBD2 might be the D (6 bases). Looked up from germline, CDR1 is SEHNR and CDR2 is FQNEAQ (reference sequence). Trimming left V 0 bases short and J 6 bases short, with 9 bases between. The CDR3 loop spans 14 amino acids. DNA of the CDR3: TGTGCCAGCAGCTTAGCGGCGGGACTCAATGAGCAGTTCTTC. Translation: CASSLAAGLNEQFF.

The genes are TRBV30 and TRBJ2-7, with D perhaps TRBD1 (5 bases). This CDR3 spans 12 amino acids. V gave up 5 bases and J gave up 0 bases, with 8 bases separating them. The V gene's germline CDR1 is GTSNPN and CDR2 SVGIG (reference sequence). Here the CDR3 reads CAWQGRSYEQYF. The DNA for the CDR3 is TGTGCCTGGCAGGGTCGCTCCTACGAGCAGTACTTC.

This clone has only a few counts. This rearrangement joins TRBV9 to TRBJ1-2; D is unclear. Trimming removed 0 bases at V and 7 bases at J, with 4 bases between. This CDR3 contains 11 residues. CDR1 is SGDLS, CDR2 YYNGEE, per germline. The CDR3 reads CASSVDGGYTF. The CDR3, as DNA: TGTGCCAGCAGCGTAGACGGTGGCTACACCTTC.

The chain is built from TRBV29-1 and TRBJ2-7, with a tentative D call TRBD1 (5 bases). Trimming cost V 4 bases and J 4 bases, with 14 bases left between them. CDR1 is SQVTM and CDR2 is ANQGSEA in the germline V gene. The CDR3 has 13 residues. The DNA for the CDR3 is TGCAGCGTTGCTTTGGTTTCAGGGTACGAGCAGTACTTC. Protein sequence: CSVALVSGYEQYF.

The chain recombines TRBV7-2 with TRBJ2-1; 7 bases fit TRBD2. The trim removed 9 bases at V and 7 bases at J, leaving 9 bases unmatched. Germline values: CDR1 SGHTA, CDR2 FQGNSA. The CDR3 is made up of 13 amino acids. CDR3: CASGERDGNEQFF. CDR3 sequence (DNA): TGTGCCAGTGGGGAGCGGGATGGGAATGAGCAGTTCTTC.

This clone was detected only once. The chain couples TRBV29-1 to TRBJ1-1, with D possibly matching TRBD1 (5 bases). The CDR3 runs to 15 residues. From germline, CDR1 is SQVTM and CDR2 ANQGSEA. Between the trimmed V and J ends, which lost 4 bases and 2 bases, there was a span of 17 bases. This CDR3 reads CSVGRGGTSNTEAFF. The CDR3 DNA sequence: TGCAGCGTTGGGCGTGGCGGGACGTCAAACACTGAAGCTTTCTTT.

The gene calls are TRBV6-5 and TRBJ2-2, with D possibly being TRBD1 (5 bases). Germline V gene sequence: CDR1 MNHEY, CDR2 SVGAGI. The CDR3 loop spans 15 amino acids. V lost 6 bases and J 1 base, leaving 12 bases between the germline ends. The CDR3 region has the DNA TGTGCCAGCAGAAGAAGGGGCGGGAACACCGGGGAGCTGTTTTTT. Protein sequence: CASRRRGGNTGELFF.

The V call is TRBV18, the J call TRBJ2-1; 14 positions agree with TRBD2. CDR1 is KGHSH and CDR2 is LQKENI in the germline V gene. The CDR3 sequence is 19 residues long. Unmatched junction bases numbered 6, after V lost 2 bases and J lost 0 bases. For the CDR3, the DNA is TGTGCCAGCTCACCAGGACTAGCGGGAGGCCTACGCTCCTACAATGAGCAGTTCTTC. It encodes CASSPGLAGGLRSYNEQFF. The full variable domain, in which reference TRBV18 and TRBJ2-1 provide the parts outside the CDR3, is NAGVMQNPRHLVRRRGQEARLRCSPMKGHSHVYWYRQLPEEGLKFMVYLQKENIIDESGMPKERFSAEFPKEGPSILRIQQVVRGDSAAYFCASSPGLAGGLRSYNEQFFGPGTRLTVL.

The V call is TRBV11-2, the J call TRBJ1-1; unclear D gene. This CDR3 has 14 amino acids. V shed 5 bases and J shed 0 bases, with 10 bases lying between them. CDR1 is SGHAT, CDR2 FQNNGV, per germline. In nucleotides, the CDR3 is TGTGCCAGCAGCCCTGGAGTCATGAACACTGAAGCTTTCTTT. The encoded protein is CASSPGVMNTEAFF.

The chain is built from TRBV6-4 and TRBJ2-1; 10 bases fit TRBD2. This CDR3 is 20 amino acids long. Germline V gene sequence: CDR1 MRHNA, CDR2 SNTAGT. V was clipped by 0 bases and J by 7 bases; unmatched bases: 18. The chain's CDR3 is CASSDSSVPSGRMLANEQFF. As DNA, the CDR3 is TGTGCCAGCAGTGACTCGAGTGTTCCTAGCGGGAGAATGTTGGCGAATGAGCAGTTCTTC.

The chain uses TRBV5-4 and TRBJ1-2; D is unclear. This CDR3 is 15 amino acids long. Germline-derived CDR1 and CDR2 are SGHNT and YYREEE (reference sequence). The ends were cut back, 2 bases at V and 8 bases at J, with 19 bases in the middle. The CDR3 loop is CASSLELKEGRGYTF. CDR3 sequence (DNA): TGTGCCAGCAGCTTAGAATTAAAGGAGGGTAGAGGCTACACCTTC.

This clone was picked up one time. The chain is built from TRBV30 and TRBJ2-3; TRBD2 might be the D (6 bases). The CDR3 contains 14 residues. Germline assignment: CDR1 GTSNPN and CDR2 SVGIG (reference sequence). Between the trimmed V and J ends, which lost 0 bases and 2 bases, there was a span of 9 bases. The CDR3 nucleotides read TGTGCCTGGAGTGTTGGGACTCACACAGATACGCAGTATTTT. This encodes CAWSVGTHTDTQYF. The full variable domain, its missing parts supplied by reference TRBV30 and TRBJ2-3, is SQTIHQWPATLVQPVGSPLSLECTVEGTSNPNLYWYRQAAGRGLQLLFYSVGIGQISSEVPQNLSASRPQDRQFILSSKKLLLSDSGFYLCAWSVGTHTDTQYFGPGTRLTVL.